This TCR beta chain derives from a study of blood T cell repertoires in COVID-19. Study as a whole: The cDNA or gDNA used as material had been derived from T cells, B-cell-depleted T cells, or PBMCs.

In the original processing: Nucleated cell number was recorded as an estimate derived from reference gene primer amplification. The protocol was immunoSEQ multiplex PCR, while the TCRdb copy is restricted to in-frame clones and leaves out a portion. Clone size and the V and J calls come from that table; the DNA yielded D and trimming. The sample holds 200,000 or so clones, approximately 84% seen once. CDR3 length: 13 residues. V trimming: 7 bases; J trimming: 3 bases; junction bases outside the gene matches: 4. The germline V gene has CDR1 SGHRS and CDR2 YFSETQ. Sequencing was performed on peripheral blood. The receptor's source is a man aged 50-60 years with acute or convalescent COVID-19. This chain links TRBV5-1 with TRBJ1-5; TRBD1 matches 7 bases. CDR3 bases: TGCGCCAGCTCTACAGGGGTCAATCAGCCCCAGCATTTT. This translates into CASSTGVNQPQHF.